Shown below are 5 T cell receptor beta chains from a single sample sequenced in a study of shared clonotypes between healthy human individuals. The data were produced by immunoSEQ multiplex PCR, yet TCRdb's version contains in-frame clones alone and is incomplete. Among fewer than 700,000 clones listed, just over 75% were seen once. The sequencing input was PBMCs. These receptors all stem from a woman in her thirties or forties in good health. Some clones in this sample may be carry-over from other donors' samples.

J is TRBJ2-7 and V is TRBV28, with D possibly being TRBD1 (5 bases). V gave up 6 bases and J gave up 2 bases, with 8 bases separating them. The CDR3 contains 12 residues. Per germline, CDR1 MDHEN and CDR2 SYDVKM. The CDR3 nucleotides are TGTGCCAGCAGCGCAGGGACCTACGAGCAGTACTTC. Its protein is CASSAGTYEQYF.

A word on this clone: A much larger clone lies one base from this, so it may be a read error. The chain employs TRBV29-1 and TRBJ1-1; D gene uncertain. The CDR3 totals 12 residues. V dropped 4 bases and J dropped 7 bases, with 13 bases sitting between them. Looked up from germline, CDR1 is SQVTM and CDR2 is ANQGSEA. The CDR3 here is CSVVISQSEAFF. CDR3 coding DNA: TGCAGCGTTGTGATCTCCCAAAGTGAAGCTTTCTTT.

This rearrangement joins TRBV4-3 to TRBJ1-2, with D possibly TRBD1 on 5 matching bases. This CDR3 is 15 amino acids long. Germline V gene data show CDR1 as LGHNA and CDR2 as YSLEER. V was shortened by 1 base and J by 0 bases, with 9 bases between the two germline ends. The CDR3 DNA is TGCGCCAGCAGCCAAGGCCGGGGCCCTAACTATGGCTACACCTTC. Translation gives CASSQGRGPNYGYTF.

This clone has more than one count but fewer than ten. The CDR3 DNA follows: TGTGCCAGCAGTTTACACAGTCCTAATCAGCCCCAGCATTTT. It encodes CASSLHSPNQPQHF. This sequence joins TRBV28 and TRBJ1-5; D gene uncertain. The V end was cut by 2 bases, the J end by 4 bases, with 9 bases between. Germline CDR1 reads MDHEN; CDR2 reads SYDVKM. The CDR3 runs to 14 residues.

The rearrangement joins TRBV10-3 to TRBJ2-7; D perhaps matches TRBD1 (5 bases). The V end was cut by 4 bases, the J end by 9 bases, with 16 bases between. This CDR3 is built from 13 residues. Germline-derived CDR1 and CDR2 are ENHRY and SYGVKD. CDR3 in amino acids: CAISVQGLLGQYF. The CDR3 DNA is TGTGCCATCAGTGTTCAGGGATTACTCGGGCAGTACTTC.